A single TCR beta chain is shown here with its context. Its antigen is as yet unknown. The ends were cut back, 4 bases at V and 5 bases at J, with 12 bases in the middle. The CDR3 spans 14 residues. Germline CDR1 SEHNR, CDR2 FQNEAQ (reference sequence). The record originates from a study of siplizumab effects on memory and regulatory T cells. Only in-frame clones appear in the TCRdb table, and some are missing; sequencing was by immunoSEQ multiplex PCR. Among roughly 80,000 clones listed, 80% to 90% were seen once. The study, taken as a whole, reports: Naive versus memory phenotype went unassigned for roughly 75-97% of proliferating CD4+ or CD8+ clones.

The sequence was collected from a human donor in good health. Input material: Tregs sorted from blood. The V gene is TRBV7-9, the J gene TRBJ2-1; D might be TRBD1 (6 bases). The CDR3 loop is CASSSGTTNNEQFF. CDR3 nucleotides: TGTGCCAGCAGCTCCGGGACAACCAACAATGAGCAGTTCTTC.